The clone carrying this T cell receptor (beta chain) has a single count. Treatment: around 19 received Ad26.COV2.S at low or high dose, single or two shots; several received placebo; per-sample allocation not given. The investigators took samples on day 63 after the first vaccine or placebo injection. Cohort 1b enrolled adults aged 18-55 years in Boston. This entry belongs to a study of Ad26.COV2.S vaccination and SARS-CoV-2 variants. Study-wide context: Intramuscular Ad26.COV2.S doses were given once or twice, 56 days apart.

Measured with immunoSEQ multiplex PCR; TCRdb has only the in-frame clones, and not every one. Of about 390,000 clones listed, 92% are singletons. Trimming stripped 5 bases from V and 0 bases from J, with 11 bases between. CDR3 length: 15 amino acids. Germline CDR1 MNHEY, CDR2 SMNVEV (reference sequence). This receptor was obtained from a person aged 18-65 years who received the Ad26.COV2.S COVID-19 vaccine or a placebo. The material was peripheral blood, obtained in a trial of Ad26.COV2.S vaccine versus placebo. The chain employs TRBV27 and TRBJ1-5; D is unclear. DNA for the CDR3: TGTGCCAGCAGTGGAACCTCCTATAGCAATCAGCCCCAGCATTTT. Residues: CASSGTSYSNQPQHF.